The present T cell receptor beta chain was sequenced within a study of blood T cell repertoires in COVID-19. Study information: Sources were T cells, B-cell-depleted T cells, or PBMCs; the material itself was cDNA or gDNA.

In germline, CDR1 is ENHRY, CDR2 SYGVKD. Germline trimming cut 10 bases from V and 3 bases from J; bases unmatched to any gene: 5. This CDR3 comprises 12 residues. In the study's own analysis: The authors estimated nucleated cell counts from reference gene primer amplification. Repertoires were generated with immunoSEQ multiplex PCR, while TCRdb's copy carries only in-frame clones and drops some. V, J and clone size are taken as reported in that table, and D and trimming were inferred from the DNA itself. The table has 430,000 or so clones, more than 70% seen once. Participants classified as exposed had met a COVID-19 case within 2 weeks before study entry.

The specimen sequenced was PBMCs or T cells enriched from blood (not recorded which). This clonotype was obtained from a woman younger than 30 who had been exposed to COVID-19. V is TRBV10-3 and J is TRBJ2-7; 8 bases align to TRBD1. The chain's CDR3 is CATQGADYEQYF. The CDR3 coding sequence is TGTGCCACCCAGGGGGCGGACTACGAGCAGTACTTC.